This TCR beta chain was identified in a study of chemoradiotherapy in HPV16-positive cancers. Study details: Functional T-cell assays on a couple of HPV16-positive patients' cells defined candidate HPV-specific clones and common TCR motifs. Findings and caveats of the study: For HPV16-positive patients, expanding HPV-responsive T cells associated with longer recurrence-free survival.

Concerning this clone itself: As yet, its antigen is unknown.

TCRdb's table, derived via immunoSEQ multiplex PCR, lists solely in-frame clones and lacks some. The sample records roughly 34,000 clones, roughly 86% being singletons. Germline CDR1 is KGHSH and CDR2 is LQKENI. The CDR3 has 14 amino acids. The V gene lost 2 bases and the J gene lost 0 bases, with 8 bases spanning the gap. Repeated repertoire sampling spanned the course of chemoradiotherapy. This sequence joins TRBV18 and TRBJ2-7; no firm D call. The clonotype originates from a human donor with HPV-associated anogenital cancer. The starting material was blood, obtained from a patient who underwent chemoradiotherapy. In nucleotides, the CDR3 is TGTGCCAGCTCACCAACGGGTGGCTCCTACGAGCAGTACTTC. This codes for CASSPTGGSYEQYF.